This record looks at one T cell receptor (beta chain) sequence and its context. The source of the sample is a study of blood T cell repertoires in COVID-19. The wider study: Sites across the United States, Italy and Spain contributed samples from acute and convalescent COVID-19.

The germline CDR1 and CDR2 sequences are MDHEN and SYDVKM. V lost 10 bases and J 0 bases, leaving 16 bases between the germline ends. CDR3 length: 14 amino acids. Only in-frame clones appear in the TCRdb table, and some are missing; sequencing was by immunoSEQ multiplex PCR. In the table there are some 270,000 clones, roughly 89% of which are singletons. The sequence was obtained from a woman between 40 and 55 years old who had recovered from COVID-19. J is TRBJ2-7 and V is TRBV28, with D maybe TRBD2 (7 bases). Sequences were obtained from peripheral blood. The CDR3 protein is CATWEGGDSYEQYF. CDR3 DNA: TGTGCCACCTGGGAAGGGGGGGACTCCTACGAGCAGTACTTC.